The clone carrying this T cell receptor beta chain came up once. The sample belongs to a study of blood T cell repertoires in COVID-19. The overall study: Acute and convalescent COVID-19 specimens originated in the United States, Italy and Spain. PBMCs, B-cell-depleted T cells, or T cells provided the cDNA or gDNA that made up the material.

Per the study methods: Using reference gene primer amplification, nucleated cell counts were estimated. The method was immunoSEQ multiplex PCR; TCRdb's version includes in-frame clones alone and lacks a portion of them. V and J calls and clone size are copied from that table; D and trimming were computed from the DNA. The sample lists about 160,000 clones, 80% to 90% occurring once. The receptor was derived from a middle-aged man with acute or convalescent COVID-19. Sequenced sample: peripheral blood.

The CDR3: CASSYAPSFYGYTF. CDR3 bases: TGTGCCAGCAGTTACGCGCCTAGTTTCTATGGCTACACCTTC. The V gene is TRBV6-2 or TRBV6-3, the J gene TRBJ1-2; D not certain. Germline CDR1 reads MNHEY; CDR2 reads SVGEGT. V lost 2 bases, J lost 4 bases, and 11 bases lay in between. The CDR3 covers 14 residues.